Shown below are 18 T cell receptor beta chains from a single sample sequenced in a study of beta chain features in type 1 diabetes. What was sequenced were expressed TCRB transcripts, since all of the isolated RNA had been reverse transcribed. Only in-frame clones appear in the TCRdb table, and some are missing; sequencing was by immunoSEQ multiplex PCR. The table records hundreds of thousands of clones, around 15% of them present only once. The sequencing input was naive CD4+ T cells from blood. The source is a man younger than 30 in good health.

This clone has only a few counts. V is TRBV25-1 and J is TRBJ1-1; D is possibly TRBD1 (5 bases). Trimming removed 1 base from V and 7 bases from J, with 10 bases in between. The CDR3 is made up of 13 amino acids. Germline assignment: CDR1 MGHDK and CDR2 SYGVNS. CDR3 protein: CASSEFSRVEAFF. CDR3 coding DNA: TGTGCCAGCAGTGAATTTAGCAGGGTTGAAGCTTTCTTT. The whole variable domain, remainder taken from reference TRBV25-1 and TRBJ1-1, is EADIYQTPRYLVIGTGKKITLECSQTMGHDKMYWYQQDPGMELHLIHYSYGVNSTEKGDLSSESTVSRIRTEHFPLTLESARPSHTSQYLCASSEFSRVEAFFGQGTRLTVV.

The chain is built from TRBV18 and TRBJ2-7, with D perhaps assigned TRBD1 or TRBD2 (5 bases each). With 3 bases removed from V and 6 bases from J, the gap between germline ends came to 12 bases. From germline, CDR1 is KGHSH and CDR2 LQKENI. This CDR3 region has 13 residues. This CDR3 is CASSPIRDGEQYF. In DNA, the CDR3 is TGTGCCAGCTCACCTATCAGGGACGGCGAGCAGTACTTC.

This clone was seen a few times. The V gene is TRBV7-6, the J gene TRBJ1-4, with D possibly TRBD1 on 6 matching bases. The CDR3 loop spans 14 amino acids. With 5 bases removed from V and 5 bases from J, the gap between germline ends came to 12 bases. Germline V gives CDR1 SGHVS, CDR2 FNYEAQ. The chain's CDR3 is CASSLTGVNEKLFF. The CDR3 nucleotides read TGTGCCAGCAGCCTGACAGGCGTGAATGAAAAACTGTTTTTT.

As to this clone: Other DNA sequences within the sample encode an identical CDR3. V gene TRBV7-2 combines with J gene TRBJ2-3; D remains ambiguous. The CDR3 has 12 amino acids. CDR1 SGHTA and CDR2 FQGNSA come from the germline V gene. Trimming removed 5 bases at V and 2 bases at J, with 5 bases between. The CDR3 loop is CASSPFTDTQYF. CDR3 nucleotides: TGTGCCAGCAGCCCCTTCACAGATACGCAGTATTTT. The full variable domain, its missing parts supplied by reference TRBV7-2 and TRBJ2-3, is GAGVSQSPSNKVTEKGKDVELRCDPISGHTALYWYRQSLGQGLEFLIYFQGNSAPDKSGLPSDRFSAERTGGSVSTLTIQRTQQEDSAVYLCASSPFTDTQYFGPGTRLTVL.

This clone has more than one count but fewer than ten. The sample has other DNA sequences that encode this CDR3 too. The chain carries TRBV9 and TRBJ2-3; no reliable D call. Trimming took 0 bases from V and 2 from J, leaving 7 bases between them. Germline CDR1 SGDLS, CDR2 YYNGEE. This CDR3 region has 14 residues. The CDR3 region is CASSVVADTDTQYF. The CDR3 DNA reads TGTGCCAGCAGCGTAGTTGCGGACACAGATACGCAGTATTTT.

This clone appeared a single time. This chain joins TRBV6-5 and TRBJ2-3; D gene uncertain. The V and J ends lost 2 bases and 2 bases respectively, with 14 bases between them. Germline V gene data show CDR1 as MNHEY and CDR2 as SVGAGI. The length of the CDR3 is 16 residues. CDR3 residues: CASSYTGRAVTDTQYF. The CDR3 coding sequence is TGTGCCAGCAGTTACACCGGTAGGGCCGTCACAGATACGCAGTATTTT.

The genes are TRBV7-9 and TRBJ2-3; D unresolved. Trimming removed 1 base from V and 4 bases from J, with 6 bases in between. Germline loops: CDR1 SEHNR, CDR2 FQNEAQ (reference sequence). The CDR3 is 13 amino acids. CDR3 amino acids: CASSLDGADTQYF. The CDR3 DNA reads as TGTGCCAGCAGCTTAGATGGGGCAGATACGCAGTATTTT.

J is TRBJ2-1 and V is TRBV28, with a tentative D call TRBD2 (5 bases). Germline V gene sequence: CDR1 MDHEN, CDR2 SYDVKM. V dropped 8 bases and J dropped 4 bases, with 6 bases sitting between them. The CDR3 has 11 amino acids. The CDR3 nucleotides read TGTGCCAGCGGGAGTTACAATGAGCAGTTCTTC. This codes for CASGSYNEQFF.

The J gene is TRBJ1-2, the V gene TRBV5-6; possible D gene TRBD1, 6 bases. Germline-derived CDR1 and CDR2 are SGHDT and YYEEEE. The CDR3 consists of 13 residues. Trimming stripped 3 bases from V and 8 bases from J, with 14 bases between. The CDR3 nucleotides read TGTGCCAGCAGCTCCACAGGGACGGGCGGCTACACCTTC. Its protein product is CASSSTGTGGYTF. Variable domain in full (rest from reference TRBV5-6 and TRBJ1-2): DAGVTQSPTHLIKTRGQQVTLRCSPKSGHDTVSWYQQALGQGPQFIFQYYEEEERQRGNFPDRFSGHQFPNYSSELNVNALLLGDSALYLCASSSTGTGGYTFGSGTRLTVV.

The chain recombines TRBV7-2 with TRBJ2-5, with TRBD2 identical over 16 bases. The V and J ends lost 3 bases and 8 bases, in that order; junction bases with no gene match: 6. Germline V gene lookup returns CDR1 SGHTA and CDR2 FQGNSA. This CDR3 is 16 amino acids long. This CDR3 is CASSLAGTSGRGTQYF. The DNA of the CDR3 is TGTGCCAGCAGCTTGGCTGGGACTAGCGGGAGGGGCACCCAGTACTTC.

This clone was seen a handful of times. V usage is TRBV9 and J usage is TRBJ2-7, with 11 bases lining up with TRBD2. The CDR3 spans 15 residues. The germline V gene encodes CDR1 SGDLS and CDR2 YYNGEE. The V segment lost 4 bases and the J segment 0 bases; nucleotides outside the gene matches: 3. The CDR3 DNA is TGTGCCAGCAGCTTGGGGACTAGCGGCTCCTACGAGCAGTACTTC. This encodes CASSLGTSGSYEQYF. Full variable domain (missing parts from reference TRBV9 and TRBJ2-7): DSGVTQTPKHLITATGQRVTLRCSPRSGDLSVYWYQQSLDQGLQFLIQYYNGEERAKGNILERFSAQQFPDLHSELNLSSLELGDSALYFCASSLGTSGSYEQYFGPGTRLTVT.

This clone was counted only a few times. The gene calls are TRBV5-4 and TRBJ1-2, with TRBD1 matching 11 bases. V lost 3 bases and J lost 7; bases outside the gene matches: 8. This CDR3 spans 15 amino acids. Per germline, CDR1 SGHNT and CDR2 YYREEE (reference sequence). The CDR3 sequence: CASSSPGQGGLGYTF. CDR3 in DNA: TGTGCCAGCAGCTCACCGGGACAGGGGGGTCTTGGCTACACCTTC.

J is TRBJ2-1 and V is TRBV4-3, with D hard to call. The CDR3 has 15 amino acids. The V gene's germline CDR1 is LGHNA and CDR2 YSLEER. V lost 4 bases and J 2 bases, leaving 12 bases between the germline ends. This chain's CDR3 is CASSLQVTAYNEQFF. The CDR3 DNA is TGCGCCAGCAGCCTCCAGGTCACCGCCTACAATGAGCAGTTCTTC.

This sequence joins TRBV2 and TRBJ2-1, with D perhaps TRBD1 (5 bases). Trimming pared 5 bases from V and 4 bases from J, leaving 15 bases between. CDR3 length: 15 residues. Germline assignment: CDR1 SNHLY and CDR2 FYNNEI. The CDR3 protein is CASSPQRGGYNEQFF. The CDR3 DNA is TGTGCCAGCAGTCCCCAAAGGGGTGGATACAATGAGCAGTTCTTC.

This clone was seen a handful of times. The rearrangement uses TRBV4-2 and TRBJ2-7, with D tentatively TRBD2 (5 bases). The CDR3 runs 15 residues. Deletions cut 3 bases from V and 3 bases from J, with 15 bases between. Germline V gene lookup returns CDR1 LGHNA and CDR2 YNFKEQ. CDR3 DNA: TGTGCCAGCAGCCAGGAACTAAGACGGGGCTACGAGCAGTACTTC. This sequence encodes CASSQELRRGYEQYF.

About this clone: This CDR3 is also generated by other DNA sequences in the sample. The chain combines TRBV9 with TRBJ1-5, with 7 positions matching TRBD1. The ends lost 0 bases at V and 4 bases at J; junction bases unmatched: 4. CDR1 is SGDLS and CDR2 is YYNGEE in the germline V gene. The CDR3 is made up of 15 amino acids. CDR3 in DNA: TGTGCCAGCAGCGTAGCTGGGGACAGAAATCAGCCCCAGCATTTT. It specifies CASSVAGDRNQPQHF.

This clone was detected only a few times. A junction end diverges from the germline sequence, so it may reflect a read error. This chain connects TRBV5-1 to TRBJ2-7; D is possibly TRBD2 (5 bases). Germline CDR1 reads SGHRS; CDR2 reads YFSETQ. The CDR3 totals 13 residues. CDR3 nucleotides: TGCGCCAGCAGCCGCCCGGACTCCAACGAGCAGTACTTC. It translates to CASSRPDSNEQYF.

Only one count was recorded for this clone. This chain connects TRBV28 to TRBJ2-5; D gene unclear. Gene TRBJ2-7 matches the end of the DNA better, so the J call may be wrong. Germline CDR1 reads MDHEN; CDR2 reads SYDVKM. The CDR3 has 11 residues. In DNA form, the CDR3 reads TGTGCCAGCAGTAATACCTACGAGCAGTACTTC. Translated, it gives CASSNTYEQYF.